This T cell receptor (beta chain) was sequenced during a study of T cell responses to AZD1222 COVID-19 vaccine. The CDR3 spans 12 residues. CDR1 SGHRS and CDR2 YFSETQ come from the germline V gene. The germline V and J ends were trimmed by 4 bases and 6 bases, with 10 bases remaining between them. TCRdb keeps only in-frame clones here, not all; method: immunoSEQ multiplex PCR. This repertoire shows about 100,000 clones, around 90% found once; its top ten account for 1% to 1.5%. This sample comprised peripheral blood, obtained on day 0 of AZD1222 vaccination. The chain recombines TRBV5-1 with TRBJ1-2, with unresolved D. The TCR was taken from an adult in good health. The chain's CDR3 is CASSLAEDGYTF. CDR3 coding DNA: TGCGCCAGCAGCCTGGCGGAGGATGGCTACACCTTC. The entire variable domain, with the rest obtained from reference TRBV5-1 and TRBJ1-2, is as follows: KAGVTQTPRYLIKTRGQQVTLSCSPISGHRSVSWYQQTPGQGLQFLFEYFSETQRNKGNFPGRFSGRQFSNSRSEMNVSTLELGDSALYLCASSLAEDGYTFGSGTRLTVV.